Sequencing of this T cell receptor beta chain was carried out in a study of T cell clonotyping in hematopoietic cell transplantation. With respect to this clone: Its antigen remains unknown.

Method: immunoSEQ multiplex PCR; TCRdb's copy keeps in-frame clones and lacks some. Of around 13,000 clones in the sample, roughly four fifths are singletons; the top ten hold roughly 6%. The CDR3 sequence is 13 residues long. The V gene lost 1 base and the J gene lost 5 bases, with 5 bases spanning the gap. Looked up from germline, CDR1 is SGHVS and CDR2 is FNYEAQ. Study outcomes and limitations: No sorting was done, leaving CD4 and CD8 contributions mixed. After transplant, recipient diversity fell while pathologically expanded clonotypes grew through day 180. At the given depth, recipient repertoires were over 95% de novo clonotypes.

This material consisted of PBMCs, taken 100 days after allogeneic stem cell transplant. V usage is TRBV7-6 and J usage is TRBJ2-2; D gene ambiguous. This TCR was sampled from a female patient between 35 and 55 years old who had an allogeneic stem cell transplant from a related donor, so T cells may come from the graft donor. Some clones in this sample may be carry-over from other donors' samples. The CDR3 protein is CASSLVRTGELFF. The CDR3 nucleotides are TGTGCCAGCAGCTTAGTTAGGACCGGGGAGCTGTTTTTT.